The source of this T cell receptor (beta chain) is a study of OX40 agonist ivuxolimab in advanced cancers. Background for the entire study: Ivuxolimab, which targeted the costimulatory receptor OX40 (CD134), was an agonistic, fully human IgG2 monoclonal antibody. Intravenous ivuxolimab was administered to patients every 2 weeks at six dose levels: 0.01, 0.1, 0.3, 1.5, 3 and 10 mg/kg. Of the roughly 51 patients in dose escalation, 19 had hepatocellular carcinoma, some 15 had melanoma, 9 had renal cell carcinoma and 9 had head and neck cancer. A male proportion of roughly 80% and a mean age of approximately 58 years, ranging from 23 to 79, were recorded for the dose-escalation cohort. Prior anti-PD-1, anti-PD-L1 or anti-CTLA-4 therapy was permitted, and checkpoint inhibitors had been received by less than 45% of dose-escalation patients. Partial responses occurred in three dose-escalation patients, of whom one had hepatocellular carcinoma and two had cutaneous melanoma. The point of sequencing TCRbeta in the periphery was to test whether ivuxolimab changed TCR sequence diversity and drove clonal T-cell expansion. The monotherapy dose-escalation portion (N = 52 patients) of the phase I ivuxolimab trial is reported in the paper.

Genomic DNA was extracted from sorted cells for sequencing of the TCRbeta CDR3 region. The immunoSEQ Assay was used for sequencing of TCRbeta CDR3 regions. TCRdb provides this immuneACCESS table in a form limited to in-frame rearrangements. Some clones are lacking; in checked studies, under half of them reflect an unresolved V gene, and why the rest are absent is not known. This sample holds more than 50,000 clones; more than 75% were observed only once. Roughly 13% of the sample goes to the ten largest clones. This clone is deemed medium-sized (0.01 to 0.1%). Its antigen is not yet known. Qualities for individual bases were not recorded, and no much larger clone is one base off. Study-level results and caveats: The antigen specificity of the clonally expanded peripheral T cells was not determined. Low levels of normalized T-cell clonal expansion were also seen in some nonresponding patients. In partial responders in the 0.1-3.0 mg/kg groups, normalized peripheral clonal expansion was found to be among the lowest, especially among CD8+ T cells. After ivuxolimab, CD8+ T cells had more expanded clones than CD4+ T cells on average. At doses of 0.1 to 3.0 mg/kg, clonal expansion of both CD4+ and CD8+ T cells in blood was seen between baseline and week 6.

The trial excluded patients who had a history of autoimmune disease or were on systemic immunosuppression. Peripheral blood for TCR sequencing was drawn from every dose cohort at baseline, at cycle 4 day 1 and at cycle 7 day 1. The samples were drawn from a first-in-human, open-label, multicenter phase I dose-escalation trial of ivuxolimab. The trial enrolled adults with locally advanced or metastatic head and neck squamous cell, hepatocellular, melanoma or renal cell carcinoma. Before TCR sequencing, CD4+ T cells and CD8+ T cells from peripheral blood were sorted into separate populations. The germline V end is reduced by 4 bases and the J end by 2 bases; junction bases left unmatched: 9. The germline V gene sets CDR1 to SGHDN and CDR2 to FVKESK. From the cysteine up to the phenylalanine, the CDR3 has a length of 16 residues. Just the 48-base CDR3 DNA is kept, in frame starting at base 1.

This receptor was taken from an adult with an advanced solid tumor such as melanoma, head and neck, liver or kidney cancer. The chain employs TRBV14 and TRBJ2-3; 7 central nucleotides agree with TRBD1. The input for sequencing was CD4+ or CD8+ T cells sorted from blood, taken in a trial of the OX40 agonist ivuxolimab. The bases read TGTGCCAGCAGCCGACCCGGGACAGTCTCCACAGATACGCAGTATTTT. Translated, this is CASSRPGTVSTDTQYF.